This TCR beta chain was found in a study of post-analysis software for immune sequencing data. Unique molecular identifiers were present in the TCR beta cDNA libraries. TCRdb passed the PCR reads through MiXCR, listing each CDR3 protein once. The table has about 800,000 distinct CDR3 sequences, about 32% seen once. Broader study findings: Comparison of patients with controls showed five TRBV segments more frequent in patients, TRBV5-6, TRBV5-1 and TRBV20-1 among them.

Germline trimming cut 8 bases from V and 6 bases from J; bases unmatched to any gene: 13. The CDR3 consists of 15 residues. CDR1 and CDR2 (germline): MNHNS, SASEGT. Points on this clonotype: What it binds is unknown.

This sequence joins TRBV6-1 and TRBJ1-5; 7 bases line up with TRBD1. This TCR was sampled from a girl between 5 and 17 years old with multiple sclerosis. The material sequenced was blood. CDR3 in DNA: TGTGCCAGCGCGGAAGGGTGGGCAGGGGGTCAGCCCCAGCATTTT. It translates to CASAEGWAGGQPQHF.